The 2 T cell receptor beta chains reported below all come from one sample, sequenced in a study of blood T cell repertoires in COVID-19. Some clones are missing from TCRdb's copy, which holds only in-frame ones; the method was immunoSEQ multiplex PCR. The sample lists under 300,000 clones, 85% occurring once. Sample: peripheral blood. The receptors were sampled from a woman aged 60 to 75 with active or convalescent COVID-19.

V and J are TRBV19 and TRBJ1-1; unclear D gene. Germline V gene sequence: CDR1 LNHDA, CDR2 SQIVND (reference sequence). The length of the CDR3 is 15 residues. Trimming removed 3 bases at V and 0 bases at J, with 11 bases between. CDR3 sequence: CASSMVGLMNTEAFF. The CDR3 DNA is TGTGCCAGTAGTATGGTCGGACTGATGAACACTGAAGCTTTCTTT.

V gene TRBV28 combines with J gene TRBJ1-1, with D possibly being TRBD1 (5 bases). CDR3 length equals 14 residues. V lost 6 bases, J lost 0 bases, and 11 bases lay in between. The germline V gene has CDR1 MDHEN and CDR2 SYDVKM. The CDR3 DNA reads TGTGCCAGCAGCGGGGGGATCCTGAACACTGAAGCTTTCTTT. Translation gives CASSGGILNTEAFF.